The entry that follows covers one TCR beta chain sequence. Its antigen is unknown. This record comes from a study of T cells expressing NK-cell markers. It was by 5'RACE template switching with UMIs that TCR beta cDNA was made. Reanalyzing the 5' RACE reads, TCRdb keeps one entry per CDR3 protein, without DNA. Its table records 150,000 to 180,000 distinct CDR3 sequences. CDR1 and CDR2 from the germline V gene are SNHLY and FYNNEI. The CDR3 is made up of 15 amino acids. The study, taken as a whole, reports: A range of about 1.0-8% of CD8+ T cells consisted of dominant NKG2C+ clonotypes in roughly 6 donors.

The gene calls are TRBV2 and TRBJ2-1; TCRdb reports TRBD2, a call that lacks DNA to check it against. Material for sequencing was blood T cells: a sorted CD56 or NKG2C T cell subset, CD4+ or CD8+ T cells, or bulk PBMC T cells (not recorded which). The sequence came from a woman aged 50 to 60 in good health. This chain's CDR3 is CASSEPAGPDNEQFF.